This TCR beta chain was sequenced during a study of blood T cell repertoires in COVID-19. Study details: Collection of acute and convalescent COVID-19 samples took place in the United States, Italy and Spain. T cells, B-cell-depleted T cells, or PBMCs supplied cDNA or gDNA.

Under the authors' procedure: Reference gene primer amplification in the assay estimated nucleated cell counts. Libraries were prepared by immunoSEQ multiplex PCR; TCRdb keeps only in-frame clonotypes and omits some of them. The V and J calls and clone size come from that table; D and trimming were worked out from the DNA. The data show over 80,000 clones, with more than 70% seen just once and roughly 3% held by the top ten. The clonotype comes from a woman over 75 with acute or convalescent COVID-19. Sequencing used peripheral blood.

CDR3 sequence: CASSPLRNQPQHF. The CDR3 DNA reads as TGTGCCAGCAGCCCCCTTCGGAATCAGCCCCAGCATTTT. The rearrangement uses TRBV28 and TRBJ1-5, with D unclear. The CDR3 extends over 13 amino acids. The V gene's germline CDR1 is MDHEN and CDR2 SYDVKM. V shed 6 bases and J shed 4 bases, with 10 bases lying between them.